The clone carrying this TCR beta chain has a handful of counts. Its antigen is as yet unknown. This specimen comes from a study of beta chain features in type 1 diabetes. Points from the study as a whole: Whatever favoring of shorter templates PCR might show would apply equally to patients and controls. Shorter TCRB CDR3s, moderately but significantly so, marked every one of the four CD4+ subsets in Type 1 diabetes patients. VDJ junctions sequenced from type 1 diabetes patients showed fewer insertions and more deletions.

Expressed TCRB transcripts were sequenced because the isolated RNA had all been reverse transcribed beforehand. Assay: immunoSEQ multiplex PCR; the TCRdb copy retains only in-frame clones and omits some. The sample lists roughly 290,000 clones, 15% seen once, with 0.015% to 0.017% in the top ten. Via the markers CD45RO/CCR7/CD25/CD127/CD95/CD27, stem cell-like memory, regulatory, central memory and naive CD4+ cells were sorted. Germline CDR1 is MGHRA and CDR2 is YSYEKL. The CDR3 has 16 amino acids. Trimming removed 4 bases at V and 1 base at J, with 16 bases between. Sequencing used naive CD4+ T cells from blood. The clonotype originates from a young man with type 1 diabetes. The gene calls are TRBV4-1 and TRBJ2-5, with D possibly TRBD2 on 6 matching bases. The CDR3 coding sequence is TGCGCCAGCAGCCTTAACGGGGGACTCCCCCAAGAGACCCAGTACTTC. Protein sequence: CASSLNGGLPQETQYF.